There are a few counts of the clone carrying this T cell receptor (beta chain). Its antigen is not identified. V was cut by 0 bases and J by 10 bases, with 20 bases left in between. This CDR3 spans 16 amino acids. The germline V gene encodes CDR1 KGHSH and CDR2 LQKENI. The data stem from a study of T cell responses to AZD1222 COVID-19 vaccine. The repertoire was sequenced with immunoSEQ multiplex PCR; TCRdb's copy has only in-frame clones and lacks some. The sample has about 120,000 clones, less than 95% seen once. Study outcomes and limitations: Two doses of AZD1222 preceded a rise in Spike-specific TCR breadth and depth. The donor cohort was predominantly white British with a female majority, and clonal diversity may have been underestimated.

The sequencing used peripheral blood, collected on day 0 of MenACWY control vaccination. The chain uses TRBV18 and TRBJ2-3; maybe TRBD1 (6 bases). The source is an adult in good health. The CDR3, as DNA: TGTGCCAGCTCACCACCTGAAGGACAGCCCCGAGTGCCGCAGTATTTT. This codes for CASSPPEGQPRVPQYF.